The 4 T cell receptor beta chains presented below share a single source sample, sequenced in a study of blood T cell repertoires in COVID-19 (dated by TCRdb to 2020 to 2021). Receptor amplification or capture employed the immunoSEQ multiplex PCR assay. Held by TCRdb, this immuneACCESS table contains in-frame sequences only and omits some clones. Under half of the omission traces to an unresolved V gene where checked; the cause of the rest is unknown. The sample has approximately 210,000 clones on record, about 90% of them singletons. The top ten hold 1.5% to 2% of the sample. The sequenced material came from peripheral blood. These receptors were obtained from a man aged 40-49 years with active or convalescent COVID-19.

Concerning this clone itself: A junction boundary mismatches the germline segment, possibly from a read error. J is TRBJ2-5 and V is TRBV6-5, with 12 bases matching TRBD2. Germline lookup yields CDR1 MNHEY and CDR2 SVGAGI. The CDR3 contains 12 residues. In nucleotides, the CDR3 is TGTGCCAGCAGTTCTACTAGCGGGAGGACCAACTTC. Translation: CASSSTSGRTNF.

This clone was observed once. V gene TRBV9 combines with J gene TRBJ2-3; possibly TRBD2 for D (7 bases). The CDR3 extends over 14 amino acids. Germline CDR1 is SGDLS and CDR2 is YYNGEE. Trimming took 7 bases from V and 0 from J, leaving 12 bases between them. CDR3 protein: CASGRGPSTDTQYF. The CDR3, as DNA: TGTGCCAGCGGGCGGGGGCCAAGCACAGATACGCAGTATTTT.

The chain is built from TRBV19 and TRBJ2-3; 9 positions match TRBD2. This CDR3 comprises 16 residues. From germline, CDR1 is LNHDA and CDR2 SQIVND (reference sequence). J was trimmed by 3 bases and V by 0 bases; bases with no gene match: 4. The CDR3 DNA sequence: TGTGCCAGTAGTATAGATAGCGGGAGCTCTACAGATACGCAGTATTTT. Protein sequence: CASSIDSGSSTDTQYF.

V is TRBV5-1 and J is TRBJ1-1; 7 positions agree with TRBD1. This CDR3 comprises 15 residues. Germline CDR1 SGHRS, CDR2 YFSETQ. V gave up 0 bases and J gave up 1 base; unmatched junction bases: 3. DNA of the CDR3: TGCGCCAGCAGCTTGGGACAGGGTGAGAACACTGAAGCTTTCTTT. This sequence encodes CASSLGQGENTEAFF.